Each of the 29 T cell receptor beta chains below was sequenced from the same sample in a study of T-cell memory formation after mild COVID-19. From the 5' RACE reads, TCRdb called clonotypes with MiXCR, one entry per CDR3 protein. The top ten hold over 2% of the sample, which has around 250,000 distinct CDR3 sequences, approximately 15% seen once. The sequenced sample consisted of PBMCs or a T cell subset sorted from them (not recorded which). Receptor source: an adult woman who had mild COVID-19 (a few samples of this study predate the infection). Cell type and time point are not known.

This rearrangement joins TRBV25-1 to TRBJ2-7; 8 bases are a match to TRBD1. The CDR3 extends over 13 amino acids. Germline assignment: CDR1 MGHDK and CDR2 SYGVNS. Losses at the gene ends were 4 bases for V and 5 bases for J; bases not matched to a gene: 4. The CDR3 protein is CASSAQGGHEQYF. The CDR3 DNA reads TGTGCCAGCAGTGCACAGGGGGGCCACGAGCAGTACTTC.

J is TRBJ2-3 and V is TRBV5-1; 8 bases map to TRBD2. This CDR3 is built from 16 residues. The trim removed 0 bases at V and 5 bases at J, leaving 8 bases unmatched. Germline V CDR1 and CDR2: SGHRS, YFSETQ. CDR3 region: CASSLEVSGAGDTQYF. The CDR3 DNA follows: TGCGCCAGCAGCTTGGAGGTTAGCGGGGCGGGAGATACGCAGTATTTT.

There are a few counts of this clonotype. The chain is built from TRBV24-1 and TRBJ1-1; D might be TRBD1 (5 bases). V gave up 9 bases and J gave up 11 bases, with 9 bases separating them. The CDR3 extends over 9 amino acids. Germline loops: CDR1 KGHDR, CDR2 SFDVKD. The CDR3 here is CATPGRAFF. CDR3 sequence (DNA): TGTGCCACCCCGGGACGGGCTTTCTTT.

In its sample, this clonotype was seen many times. V usage is TRBV7-6 and J usage is TRBJ2-7; the match to TRBD2 covers 11 bases. From germline, CDR1 is SGHVS and CDR2 FNYEAQ. This CDR3 has 22 residues. The trim removed 5 bases at V and 3 bases at J, leaving 27 bases unmatched. This CDR3 is CASSPFGVSAQLIAGGRYEQYF. DNA of the CDR3: TGTGCCAGCAGCCCGTTTGGAGTGTCAGCCCAGTTAATAGCGGGGGGGCGCTACGAGCAGTACTTC.

This chain joins TRBV20-1 and TRBJ2-5; D is undetermined. V gave up 3 bases and J gave up 5 bases, with 7 bases separating them. The length of the CDR3 is 11 residues. Germline CDR1 DFQATT, CDR2 SNEGSKA (reference sequence). The CDR3 coding sequence is TGCAGTGCTAGCCGTGTGGAGACCCAGTACTTC. This gives the protein CSASRVETQYF.

This clonotype was seen many times. The rearrangement uses TRBV5-1 and TRBJ1-1; 7 bases fit TRBD1. This CDR3 contains 15 residues. From germline, CDR1 is SGHRS and CDR2 YFSETQ. With V trimmed by 2 bases and J by 4 bases, 8 bases remained unmatched. The CDR3 DNA is TGCGCCAGCAGCTTCCGCCGGACAGGTTCCACTGAAGCTTTCTTT. This encodes CASSFRRTGSTEAFF.

Only a few counts were recorded for this clonotype. The V and J genes are TRBV18 and TRBJ2-1; maybe TRBD1 (6 bases). V was pared by 2 bases and J by 5 bases, with 7 bases between. CDR3 length: 13 amino acids. Germline CDR1 reads KGHSH; CDR2 reads LQKENI. The CDR3 DNA follows: TGTGCCAGCTCACCAGACAGGAACAATGAGCAGTTCTTC. Translating it yields CASSPDRNNEQFF.

The chain has TRBV7-2 and TRBJ2-7, with D tentatively TRBD1 or TRBD2 (5 bases each). The CDR3 runs 15 residues. CDR1 SGHTA and CDR2 FQGNSA come from the germline V gene. Trimming stripped 1 base from V and 7 bases from J, with 17 bases between. The CDR3 spells CASSLGQGGLGEQYF. The CDR3 DNA is TGTGCCAGCAGCTTAGGGCAGGGCGGGCTCGGGGAGCAGTACTTC.

The chain links TRBV5-4 to TRBJ2-3, with a possible D match to TRBD1 (7 bases). Looked up from germline, CDR1 is SGHNT and CDR2 is YYREEE (reference sequence). CDR3 length equals 15 residues. V was clipped by 4 bases and J by 5 bases, with 17 bases between them. CDR3 protein: CASSGAGGRVDTQYF. The CDR3 bases are TGTGCCAGCAGCGGGGCAGGGGGGCGCGTAGATACGCAGTATTTT.

In its sample, this clonotype was seen a few times. V usage is TRBV5-1 and J usage is TRBJ2-1; no firm D call. Per germline, CDR1 SGHRS and CDR2 YFSETQ. The V and J ends lost 6 bases and 5 bases respectively, with 6 bases between them. The CDR3 runs to 11 residues. This CDR3 reads CASKENNEQFF. DNA of the CDR3: TGCGCCAGCAAGGAAAACAATGAGCAGTTCTTC.

This clonotype has just a few counts. V and J are TRBV5-1 and TRBJ2-5; no firm D call. V gave up 4 bases and J gave up 2 bases, with 6 bases separating them. This CDR3 has 12 residues. Germline CDR1 is SGHRS and CDR2 is YFSETQ. The CDR3 DNA sequence: TGCGCCAGCAGCACCGGACAAGAGACCCAGTACTTC. Amino acids: CASSTGQETQYF.

This clonotype was detected a few times. The chain employs TRBV6-2 or TRBV6-3 and TRBJ1-5; no reliable D call. Germline assignment: CDR1 MNHEY and CDR2 SVGEGT. CDR3 length: 15 amino acids. V was trimmed by 7 bases and J by 0 bases, leaving 13 bases between them. The CDR3 nucleotides read TGTGCCAGCACGGCAGAGCTTAGTAGCAATCAGCCCCAGCATTTT. Protein sequence: CASTAELSSNQPQHF.

In its sample, this clonotype was seen a few times. V is TRBV5-1 and J is TRBJ1-3; no reliable D call. This CDR3 has 14 amino acids. The germline V and J ends were trimmed by 0 bases and 3 bases, with 7 bases remaining between them. The germline V gene has CDR1 SGHRS and CDR2 YFSETQ. CDR3 nucleotide sequence: TGCGCCAGCAGCTTGGCGGGAGATGGAAACACCATATATTTT. This sequence encodes CASSLAGDGNTIYF.

There are a few counts of this clonotype. J is TRBJ2-2 and V is TRBV4-2; TRBD1 agrees at 9 bases. Germline CDR1 LGHNA, CDR2 YNFKEQ. After removal of 0 bases from V and 6 bases from J, the junction contained 11 bases not matched to a gene. The CDR3 loop spans 18 amino acids. CDR3 amino acids: CASSQDGGQGSSAGELFF. In DNA, the CDR3 is TGTGCCAGCAGCCAAGATGGAGGACAGGGGAGTTCGGCCGGGGAGCTGTTTTTT.

The J gene is TRBJ2-2, the V gene TRBV7-3, with 7 bases aligning to TRBD2. The CDR3 is 16 residues long. The germline CDR1 and CDR2 sequences are SGHTA and FQGTGA. The V gene end was trimmed by 5 bases and the J gene end by 0 bases; junction bases not matched to a gene: 6. The CDR3 here is CASSAGGSSNTGELFF. The CDR3 DNA reads as TGTGCCAGCAGCGCCGGCGGGAGCTCGAACACCGGGGAGCTGTTTTTT.

This clonotype has just a few counts. The chain is built from TRBV3-1 and TRBJ2-5; a possible D gene is TRBD2 (5 bases). Germline V lookup: CDR1 LGHDT, CDR2 YNNKEL (reference sequence). The CDR3 is 15 residues long. The V end was cut by 5 bases, the J end by 5 bases, with 18 bases between. Here the CDR3 reads CASSFPQRAKETQYF. In DNA, the CDR3 is TGTGCCAGCAGCTTCCCACAGAGGGCTAAGGAGACCCAGTACTTC.

The chain employs TRBV20-1 and TRBJ2-1, with TRBD1 matching over 9 bases. Germline V gives CDR1 DFQATT, CDR2 SNEGSKA (reference sequence). Trimming removed 5 bases from V and 4 bases from J; junction bases left unmatched: 12. The CDR3 is 16 amino acids. DNA for the CDR3: TGCAGTGCTCCCTCCCTAGGGGGACAGGGTTACAATGAGCAGTTCTTC. It specifies CSAPSLGGQGYNEQFF.

This clonotype has only a few counts. The chain carries TRBV6-6 and TRBJ1-5, with D possibly being TRBD1 (5 bases). The CDR3 covers 14 residues. Deletions cut 6 bases from V and 4 bases from J, with 13 bases between. The germline CDR1 and CDR2 sequences are MNHNY and SVGAGI (reference sequence). The CDR3 DNA sequence: TGTGCCAGCAGCTGGGGGGGGGAAAATCAGCCCCAGCATTTT. Protein sequence: CASSWGGENQPQHF.

This clonotype came up a few times. The chain joins TRBV20-1 to TRBJ1-6, with D possibly matching TRBD1 (5 bases). CDR3 size: 14 residues. V lost 3 bases and J lost 10, with 16 bases in between. Germline V gene lookup returns CDR1 DFQATT and CDR2 SNEGSKA (reference sequence). Here the CDR3 reads CSARRTSMGSPLHF. The CDR3 coding sequence is TGCAGTGCTAGGAGGACATCGATGGGGTCACCCCTCCACTTT.

This chain links TRBV12-3 or TRBV12-4 with TRBJ2-5; D is uncertain. The V end was cut by 5 bases, the J end by 5 bases, with 9 bases between. The CDR3 spans 12 residues. The CDR3 nucleotides are TGTGCCAGCAGTGCTTCGCGGGAGACCCAGTACTTC. Amino acids: CASSASRETQYF.

Only a few counts were recorded for this clonotype. DNA of the CDR3: TGCGCCAGCAGCTTTGGCGATGGAGAGACCCAGTACTTC. The encoded protein is CASSFGDGETQYF. The chain joins TRBV5-1 to TRBJ2-5; D call uncertain. Trimming shortened V by 2 bases and J by 4 bases, and 9 bases separated the two germline ends. Germline CDR1 is SGHRS and CDR2 is YFSETQ. The CDR3 runs to 13 residues.

This chain connects TRBV7-3 to TRBJ1-2, with 10 bases lining up with TRBD1. The CDR3 runs 15 residues. The germline gives CDR1 SGHTA, CDR2 FQGTGA. The trim removed 6 bases at V and 5 bases at J, leaving 9 bases unmatched. This CDR3 is CASSQDRGWVYGYTF. Written as DNA, the CDR3 is TGTGCCAGCAGTCAGGACAGGGGGTGGGTGTATGGCTACACCTTC.

For the CDR3, the DNA is TGTGCCAGCAGTCGGTCGAGCGGGGCTCAGAATGAGCAGTTCTTC. Translated, it gives CASSRSSGAQNEQFF. The rearrangement joins TRBV6-4 to TRBJ2-1, with TRBD2 identical over 7 bases. The length of the CDR3 is 15 residues. V was clipped by 5 bases and J by 7 bases; unmatched bases: 11. CDR1 is MRHNA and CDR2 is SNTAGT in the germline V gene.

The chain joins TRBV5-1 to TRBJ2-1, with D perhaps TRBD1 (7 bases). The V gene lost 7 bases and the J gene lost 7 bases, with 15 bases spanning the gap. Germline V gene data show CDR1 as SGHRS and CDR2 as YFSETQ. This CDR3 has 13 amino acids. The CDR3 DNA reads TGCGCCAGCGGAGGGGGCGCGGTGAATGAGCAGTTCTTC. This encodes CASGGGAVNEQFF.

This clonotype showed up just a few times. This rearrangement joins TRBV27 to TRBJ2-2; 8 bases are shared with TRBD1. The ends lost 3 bases at V and 4 bases at J; junction bases unmatched: 4. CDR3 length equals 15 residues. Germline loops: CDR1 MNHEY, CDR2 SMNVEV (reference sequence). The CDR3 loop reads CASSFITGGTGELFF. The CDR3 DNA is TGTGCCAGCAGTTTCATTACAGGGGGCACCGGGGAGCTGTTTTTT.

This clonotype was detected only once. The CDR3 nucleotides are TGCAGTGCTAGGCTCCCGGGACTAGCAGTGTACAATGAGCAGTTCTTC. This codes for CSARLPGLAVYNEQFF. The chain carries TRBV20-1 and TRBJ2-1, with 9 bases fitting TRBD2. Trimming at V came to 3 bases and at J to 4 bases, leaving 10 bases not matched to a gene. Germline assignment: CDR1 DFQATT and CDR2 SNEGSKA (reference sequence). The CDR3 spans 16 residues.

This clonotype turned up a few times. V gene TRBV6-6 combines with J gene TRBJ2-3, with D tentatively TRBD1 (6 bases). CDR1 is MNHNY, CDR2 SVGAGI, per germline (reference sequence). Trimming shortened V by 6 bases and J by 3 bases, and 13 bases separated the two germline ends. This CDR3 region has 14 residues. In nucleotides, the CDR3 is TGTGCCAGCAGCAGCCACCAGGGGACAGATACGCAGTATTTT. It translates to CASSSHQGTDTQYF.

This clonotype was counted between two and nine times. V gene TRBV5-1 combines with J gene TRBJ1-1; D is unclear. V dropped 0 bases and J dropped 4 bases, with 13 bases sitting between them. Germline CDR1 reads SGHRS; CDR2 reads YFSETQ. The length of the CDR3 is 15 residues. Written as DNA, the CDR3 is TGCGCCAGCAGCTTGGATGCTGGGCTGAGCACTGAAGCTTTCTTT. Residues: CASSLDAGLSTEAFF.

This clonotype turned up a few times. V and J are TRBV6-5 and TRBJ2-7; D perhaps matches TRBD2 (8 bases). Germline values: CDR1 MNHEY, CDR2 SVGAGI. The CDR3 runs 13 residues. V was shortened by 7 bases and J by 5 bases, with 15 bases between the two germline ends. CDR3 sequence: CASKTGGGHEQYF. DNA of the CDR3: TGTGCCAGCAAAACGGGAGGGGGCCACGAGCAGTACTTC.